These 23 T cell receptor beta chains share one sample of origin, sequenced in a study of cytomegalovirus exposure and HLA in healthy donors. Amplification used 60 Vbeta primers and 13 Jbeta primers. Measured with immunoSEQ multiplex PCR; TCRdb has only the in-frame clones, and not every one. Of approximately 140,000 clones listed, more than 70% were seen once; the top ten hold 2.5% to 4%. Sequenced input: PBMCs. The receptors were gathered from a man between 40 and 49 years old in good health and CMV-seronegative.

The chain joins TRBV25-1 to TRBJ2-5; D is ambiguous. The J call is uncertain, as TRBJ2-7 better fits the DNA end. In germline, CDR1 is MGHDK, CDR2 SYGVNS. The CDR3 runs to 13 residues. The CDR3 coding sequence is TGTGCCAGCAGTGAATCTTTGTGGTCCGAGCAGTACTTC. Residues: CASSESLWSEQYF.

The J gene is TRBJ2-7, the V gene TRBV27; a possible D gene is TRBD1 (5 bases). V gave up 3 bases and J gave up 6 bases, with 12 bases separating them. Germline CDR1 reads MNHEY; CDR2 reads SMNVEV (reference sequence). The CDR3 has 13 residues. The CDR3 reads CASSLGRDREQYF. The CDR3 bases are TGTGCCAGCAGTTTGGGCAGGGATCGCGAGCAGTACTTC.

This sequence joins TRBV13 and TRBJ2-7; 10 bases are shared with TRBD2. The V gene's germline CDR1 is PRHDT and CDR2 FYEKMQ (reference sequence). CDR3 size: 15 residues. After removal of 5 bases from V and 0 bases from J, the junction contained 4 bases not matched to a gene. CDR3 loop: CASSQGLAPSYEQYF. The CDR3 DNA sequence: TGTGCCAGCAGCCAGGGACTAGCGCCCTCCTACGAGCAGTACTTC.

The V gene is TRBV9, the J gene TRBJ2-2; unclear D gene. The CDR3 is made up of 14 amino acids. V was pared by 3 bases and J by 6 bases, with 12 bases between. CDR1 is SGDLS and CDR2 is YYNGEE in the germline V gene. The CDR3: CASSAPFSAGELFF. For the CDR3, the DNA is TGTGCCAGCAGCGCCCCCTTTTCAGCCGGGGAGCTGTTTTTT.

The V and J genes are TRBV5-6 and TRBJ2-1; 9 nucleotides match TRBD1. The CDR3 covers 15 residues. Germline CDR1 reads SGHDT; CDR2 reads YYEEEE. Trimming at V came to 3 bases and at J to 4 bases, leaving 5 bases not matched to a gene. CDR3 sequence: CASSYPGQGYNEQFF. CDR3 nucleotides: TGTGCCAGCAGCTACCCGGGACAGGGATACAATGAGCAGTTCTTC. Complete variable domain (other parts from reference TRBV5-6 and TRBJ2-1): DAGVTQSPTHLIKTRGQQVTLRCSPKSGHDTVSWYQQALGQGPQFIFQYYEEEERQRGNFPDRFSGHQFPNYSSELNVNALLLGDSALYLCASSYPGQGYNEQFFGPGTRLTVL.

V gene TRBV9 combines with J gene TRBJ2-3; 9 bases are a match to TRBD1. This CDR3 spans 18 amino acids. The V segment lost 0 bases and the J segment 6 bases; nucleotides outside the gene matches: 14. CDR1 and CDR2 (germline): SGDLS, YYNGEE. CDR3 DNA: TGTGCCAGCAGCGTAGCTAAAGGGGACAGGGCCCCGGCGGATACGCAGTATTTT. Translation: CASSVAKGDRAPADTQYF.

The chain recombines TRBV5-5 with TRBJ2-7, with D tentatively TRBD1 (6 bases). The germline CDR1 and CDR2 sequences are SGHKS and YYEKEE (reference sequence). Trimming took 6 bases from V and 3 from J, leaving 22 bases between them. CDR3 size: 16 residues. CDR3 in DNA: TGTGCCAGCACTACACAGGGAGTGCTTAATAACTACGAGCAGTACTTC. This translates into CASTTQGVLNNYEQYF.

The chain couples TRBV28 to TRBJ2-2, with 7 bases that match TRBD1. The CDR3 contains 14 residues. The germline gives CDR1 MDHEN, CDR2 SYDVKM. Losses at the gene ends were 4 bases for V and 4 bases for J; bases not matched to a gene: 3. In DNA, the CDR3 is TGTGCCAGCAGTTCGGGACAGATCACCGGGGAGCTGTTTTTT. This encodes CASSSGQITGELFF.

This clone was detected only once. The chain recombines TRBV7-9 with TRBJ1-1; TRBD1 matches 9 bases. The CDR3 is 14 residues long. Germline V lookup: CDR1 SEHNR, CDR2 FQNEAQ (reference sequence). Losses at the gene ends were 5 bases for V and 1 base for J; bases not matched to a gene: 2. Written as DNA, the CDR3 is TGTGCCAGCAGCCTGGGACAGGGGAACACTGAAGCTTTCTTT. Encoded protein: CASSLGQGNTEAFF. Full variable domain (rest looked up from reference TRBV7-9 and TRBJ1-1): DTGVSQNPRHKITKRGQNVTFRCDPISEHNRLYWYRQTLGQGPEFLTYFQNEAQLEKSRLLSDRFSAERPKGSFSTLEIQRTEQGDSAMYLCASSLGQGNTEAFFGQGTRLTVV.

This clone has just a few counts. The chain couples TRBV5-4 to TRBJ2-3; 8 bases line up with TRBD2. V was clipped by 0 bases and J by 4 bases; unmatched bases: 4. This CDR3 spans 15 amino acids. Germline CDR1 is SGHNT and CDR2 is YYREEE (reference sequence). The CDR3 DNA reads TGTGCCAGCAGCTTGGGAGGGACTAGTGCAGATACGCAGTATTTT. Its protein product is CASSLGGTSADTQYF.

Notes on this clone: Other DNA sequences in the same sample also yield this CDR3. The rearrangement links TRBV7-9 to TRBJ2-3; the D gene is possibly TRBD2 (5 bases). From germline, CDR1 is SEHNR and CDR2 FQNEAQ (reference sequence). The CDR3 is 16 residues long. The V end was cut by 1 base, the J end by 3 bases, with 14 bases between. CDR3 loop: CASSLESGGSTDTQYF. The CDR3 nucleotides read TGTGCCAGCAGCTTAGAGTCGGGCGGGTCGACAGATACGCAGTATTTT.

This chain links TRBV18 with TRBJ2-7; 8 nucleotides line up with TRBD1. Germline CDR1 KGHSH, CDR2 LQKENI. The CDR3 runs 14 residues. J lost 3 bases, V lost 4 bases, and 5 bases had no gene match. Written as DNA, the CDR3 is TGTGCCAGCTCACGTCAGGGGGCTGACTACGAGCAGTACTTC. This codes for CASSRQGADYEQYF.

This chain uses TRBV10-3 with TRBJ2-1; D is perhaps TRBD2 (5 bases). With 5 bases removed from V and 6 bases from J, the gap between germline ends came to 20 bases. Per germline, CDR1 ENHRY and CDR2 SYGVKD. CDR3 size: 16 residues. The CDR3 sequence: CAISLVVTLRGNEQFF. The CDR3 DNA follows: TGTGCCATCAGTCTCGTCGTGACTCTACGGGGCAATGAGCAGTTCTTC.

In nucleotides, the CDR3 is TGTGCCAGCAGTTACTCGCGATTTGCTGAAGCTTTCTTT. It translates to CASSYSRFAEAFF. The V call is TRBV6-5, the J call TRBJ1-1; no reliable D call. Germline V gene lookup returns CDR1 MNHEY and CDR2 SVGAGI. The CDR3 covers 13 residues. Trimming removed 0 bases at V and 6 bases at J, with 8 bases between.

The chain couples TRBV11-2 to TRBJ1-2; perhaps TRBD1 as D (5 bases). V was clipped by 9 bases and J by 1 base, with 15 bases between them. The germline V gene encodes CDR1 SGHAT and CDR2 FQNNGV. The CDR3 loop spans 14 amino acids. The CDR3 loop is CASSLKTDNYGYTF. The CDR3 DNA is TGTGCCAGTAGCCTAAAGACAGATAACTATGGCTACACCTTC.

The chain employs TRBV15 and TRBJ2-7; D unclear. The CDR3 contains 13 residues. In germline, CDR1 is LNHNV, CDR2 YYDKDF (reference sequence). V gave up 3 bases and J gave up 0 bases, with 6 bases separating them. The CDR3 nucleotides read TGTGCCACCAGCAGGGCAGGCTCCTACGAGCAGTACTTC. Translated: CATSRAGSYEQYF.

V is TRBV20-1 and J is TRBJ1-2; D might be TRBD1 (5 bases). This CDR3 is built from 11 residues. The germline V gene has CDR1 DFQATT and CDR2 SNEGSKA (reference sequence). V was pared by 7 bases and J by 6 bases, with 12 bases between. For the CDR3, the DNA is TGCAGTGTTCCCTCGGGGGATGGCTACACCTTC. It codes for CSVPSGDGYTF.

V and J are TRBV6-5 and TRBJ2-5, with TRBD2 matching over 11 bases. This CDR3 region has 15 residues. The germline CDR1 and CDR2 sequences are MNHEY and SVGAGI. J gave up 7 bases and V 7 bases, and 11 bases lay outside the gene matches. CDR3 in DNA: TGTGCCAGCACCCTGACTAGCGGGGCGGTATGGACCCAGTACTTC. Its translation: CASTLTSGAVWTQYF.

This chain links TRBV14 with TRBJ1-1, with D perhaps TRBD1 (5 bases). V lost 7 bases to trimming and J lost 1 base, with 10 bases between them. This CDR3 is built from 13 residues. Looked up from germline, CDR1 is SGHDN and CDR2 is FVKESK. This CDR3 reads CASKVTGNTEAFF. The DNA of the CDR3 is TGTGCCAGCAAGGTCACAGGGAACACTGAAGCTTTCTTT.

The V call is TRBV27, the J call TRBJ2-1; 11 nucleotides match TRBD2. Germline CDR1 reads MNHEY; CDR2 reads SMNVEV (reference sequence). V gave up 5 bases and J gave up 8 bases; unmatched junction bases: 14. The CDR3 runs to 17 residues. In nucleotides, the CDR3 is TGTGCCAGCAGTCCCCGCCTGACTAGCGGGGCCGGGGATGAGCAGTTCTTC. Protein sequence: CASSPRLTSGAGDEQFF.

V and J are TRBV7-2 and TRBJ2-5, with 8 positions matching TRBD1. J gave up 5 bases and V 3 bases, and 2 bases lay outside the gene matches. The CDR3 sequence is 13 residues long. Germline V gene sequence: CDR1 SGHTA, CDR2 FQGNSA. CDR3 protein: CASSLGQVETQYF. The CDR3 DNA reads TGTGCCAGCAGCTTGGGACAGGTTGAGACCCAGTACTTC.

The chain couples TRBV7-9 to TRBJ1-2, with 8 bases fitting TRBD1. Germline V gives CDR1 SEHNR, CDR2 FQNEAQ (reference sequence). V lost 4 bases and J lost 1; bases outside the gene matches: 5. The CDR3 contains 15 residues. The CDR3 DNA is TGTGCCAGCAGCTCCGAGGACAGGGTTAACTATGGCTACACCTTC. It translates to CASSSEDRVNYGYTF.

This rearrangement joins TRBV2 to TRBJ2-5, with TRBD2 matching over 14 bases. Losses at the gene ends were 4 bases for V and 2 bases for J; bases not matched to a gene: 0. The CDR3 is 15 amino acids. The V gene's germline CDR1 is SNHLY and CDR2 FYNNEI. The CDR3 sequence: CASSGTSGGQETQYF. CDR3 coding DNA: TGTGCCAGCAGTGGGACTAGCGGGGGGCAAGAGACCCAGTACTTC.